This T cell receptor (beta chain) stems from a study of T-cell reconstitution after alpha-beta-depleted transplantation in children. V lost 2 bases to trimming and J lost 5 bases; unmatched junction nucleotides: 3. Germline CDR1 is KGHSH and CDR2 is LQKENI. The CDR3 totals 13 residues. This clonotype turned up a few times. Molecular barcoding with unique molecular identifiers was used for the TCRbeta library. TCRdb independently ran MiXCR on the PCR reads; one entry per CDR3 protein. The table shows about 420,000 distinct CDR3 sequences, with roughly a tenth occurring only once. The source material was PBMCs from the stem cell graft donor, sampled from the stem cell graft. The clonotype was recovered from a human donor who donated a stem cell graft to a child with acute myeloid leukemia. This chain links TRBV18 with TRBJ2-7, with TRBD2 identical over 7 bases. The CDR3 DNA reads TGTGCCAGCTCACCAAAGACTAGCAACGAGCAGTACTTC. Residues: CASSPKTSNEQYF.